Listed below are T cell receptor beta chains from one sample, sequenced in a study of blood T cell repertoires in COVID-19. TCRdb's copy holds only in-frame clones and misses some; the assay was immunoSEQ multiplex PCR. The sample lists approximately 45,000 clones, about 85% seen once, with approximately 15% in the top ten. Sequencing was carried out using peripheral blood. Source of these receptors: a human donor in a cohort sampled during active COVID-19. Each CDR3 is given with its conserved first and last residue.

J gene: TRBJ1-5; V gene: TRBV10-1; CDR3 protein: CASSNSLRPQHF
J gene: TRBJ2-3; V gene: TRBV6-1; CDR3 protein: CASSEAGILTDTQYF
J gene: TRBJ2-7; V gene: TRBV10-3; CDR3 protein: CAINRESSYEQYF
J gene: TRBJ2-5; V gene: TRBV28; CDR3 protein: CASSPSGGRETQYF
J gene: TRBJ2-4; V gene: TRBV6-2/TRBV6-3; CDR3 protein: CASTPELGLAKNIQYF
J gene: TRBJ2-7; V gene: TRBV7-8; CDR3 protein: CASSPSLGHSNEQYF
J gene: TRBJ2-1; V gene: TRBV30; CDR3 protein: CAWSYGRAGNEQFF
J gene: TRBJ2-1; V gene: TRBV7-2; CDR3 protein: CASRLPGTSYNEQFF
J gene: TRBJ1-6; V gene: TRBV19; CDR3 protein: CASSNQGGRSPLHF
J gene: TRBJ2-5; V gene: TRBV5-1; CDR3 protein: CASSLQGDRGETQYF
J gene: TRBJ1-5; V gene: TRBV19; CDR3 protein: CASSTQKGANQPQHF
J gene: TRBJ2-7; V gene: TRBV9; CDR3 protein: CASSPEKTGLVDEQYF
J gene: TRBJ1-5; V gene: TRBV19; CDR3 protein: CASETGWSSNQPQHF
J gene: TRBJ2-5; V gene: TRBV7-9; CDR3 protein: CASSGEGETQYF
J gene: TRBJ1-3; V gene: TRBV28; CDR3 protein: CASIDNLSGNTIYF
J gene: TRBJ2-5; V gene: TRBV5-1; CDR3 protein: CASSLGSSGAQETQYF
J gene: TRBJ2-7; V gene: TRBV6-5; CDR3 protein: CASSQTSGGGEQYF
J gene: TRBJ2-3; V gene: TRBV2; CDR3 protein: CASLRGGPRTDTQYF
J gene: TRBJ2-7; V gene: TRBV7-6; CDR3 protein: CASSLETGRSYEQYF
J gene: TRBJ1-1; V gene: TRBV14; CDR3 protein: CASSQDLGPYTEAFF
J gene: TRBJ2-4; V gene: TRBV6-5; CDR3 protein: CASRSRQGKGIQYF